This TCR beta chain derives from a study of identical twins. The table lists this clonotype with a few counts. cDNA molecules carried unique molecular identifiers, and template switching added a universal primer site. TCRdb re-analysed the 5' RACE reads in MiXCR, keeping a single row per CDR3 protein. The data hold some 570,000 distinct CDR3 sequences, with approximately 20% observed a single time. Germline-derived CDR1 and CDR2 are SGHRS and YFSETQ. CDR3 size: 16 residues. J was trimmed by 6 bases and V by 2 bases; bases with no gene match: 7. These data also featured in a second study, about yellow fever vaccine responses in identical twins.

The sample was CD4+ T cells sorted from blood. This receptor was taken from a woman under 30 in good health. This sequence joins TRBV5-1 and TRBJ2-3; 12 positions match TRBD2. CDR3: CASSFLSSGREDTQYF. The CDR3 nucleotides are TGCGCCAGCAGCTTTCTTTCTAGCGGGAGGGAGGATACGCAGTATTTT.